This is a list of T cell receptor beta chains from one sample in a study of vaccination and CD4 T cells after COVID-19. TCRdb re-called the PCR reads with MiXCR, one entry per CDR3 protein. The table lists over 25,000 distinct CDR3 sequences, around 50% of them singletons. The sequencing here drew on CD4+ T cells from blood, taken about 7 months after SARS-CoV-2 vaccination. These receptors originate from a human donor who had recovered from COVID-19. Each CDR3 is given with its conserved first and last residue. A D gene is named only where the DNA matches it firmly. Where a row states a size, it is once, few, many or the class of an expanded clone; other rows omit it.

D gene: -; V gene: TRBV7-2; clone size: -; J gene: TRBJ2-7; CDR3 DNA: TGTGCCTGTAAGCCTGGCGGGACCTACGAGCAGTACTTC; CDR3 protein: CACKPGGTYEQYF
D gene: -; V gene: TRBV2; clone size: -; J gene: TRBJ1-5; CDR3 DNA: TGTGCCAGCAGCGAAACAGGCCCTGATCAGCCCCAGCATTTT; CDR3 protein: CASSETGPDQPQHF
D gene: -; V gene: TRBV4-2; clone size: few; J gene: TRBJ1-6; CDR3 DNA: TGTGCCAGCAGCCACGATCAGGCAGGGACTAATTCACCCCTCCACTTT; CDR3 protein: CASSHDQAGTNSPLHF
D gene: -; V gene: TRBV27; clone size: few; J gene: TRBJ2-3; CDR3 DNA: TGTGCCAGCAGGGGCTCTAGCACAGATACGCAGTATTTT; CDR3 protein: CASRGSSTDTQYF
D gene: -; V gene: TRBV28; clone size: few; J gene: TRBJ2-7; CDR3 DNA: TGTGCCAGCAGCTCCAGTCTCATCCGGCCTTTGGAGCAGTACTTC; CDR3 protein: CASSSSLIRPLEQYF
D gene: -; V gene: TRBV20-1; clone size: -; J gene: TRBJ2-5; CDR3 DNA: TGCAGTGCTAGTCCCCCTACTATGGCAGGGTACTTC; CDR3 protein: CSASPPTMAGYF
D gene: -; V gene: TRBV7-9; clone size: few; J gene: TRBJ2-7; CDR3 DNA: TGTGCCAGCAGCTTAGGGACCTACGAGCAGTACTTC; CDR3 protein: CASSLGTYEQYF
D gene: -; V gene: TRBV24-1; clone size: few; J gene: TRBJ1-2; CDR3 DNA: TGTGCCACCAGTGATTCTTCGTCCGGGACTCTTGGCTATGGCTACACCTTC; CDR3 protein: CATSDSSSGTLGYGYTF
D gene: -; V gene: TRBV27; clone size: -; J gene: TRBJ2-3; CDR3 DNA: TGTGCCAGCAGTTTAGGTCGTGGAACAGATACGCAGTATTTT; CDR3 protein: CASSLGRGTDTQYF
D gene: TRBD1; V gene: TRBV7-9; clone size: -; J gene: TRBJ1-2; CDR3 DNA: TGTGCCAGCAGCTTGCGGACAGGGAGTTATGGCTACACCTTC; CDR3 protein: CASSLRTGSYGYTF
D gene: TRBD2; V gene: TRBV19; clone size: -; J gene: TRBJ2-1; CDR3 DNA: TGTGCCAGTAGTATTGGTGGACTAGCGGTTCACAATGAGCAGTTCTTC; CDR3 protein: CASSIGGLAVHNEQFF
D gene: TRBD2; V gene: TRBV20-1; clone size: -; J gene: TRBJ2-1; CDR3 DNA: TGCAGTGCTTTCCTTAGCGGGGGGACTTTCAATGAGCAGTTCTTC; CDR3 protein: CSAFLSGGTFNEQFF
D gene: -; V gene: TRBV20-1; clone size: -; J gene: TRBJ1-5; CDR3 DNA: TGCAGTGCTCAGACGGTTTTGGCCCAGCATTTT; CDR3 protein: CSAQTVLAQHF
D gene: -; V gene: TRBV7-9; clone size: few; J gene: TRBJ2-7; CDR3 DNA: TGTGCCAGCAGCTTGCCCGAGGGCGGACAGCACTACGAGCAGTACTTC; CDR3 protein: CASSLPEGGQHYEQYF
D gene: -; V gene: TRBV7-9; clone size: few; J gene: TRBJ2-7; CDR3 DNA: TGTGCCAGCAGCTCACCAGGCTACGAGCAGTACTTC; CDR3 protein: CASSSPGYEQYF
D gene: -; V gene: TRBV15; clone size: -; J gene: TRBJ1-1; CDR3 DNA: TGTGCCACCAGAACCCGGGCAGTCACTGAAGCTTTCTTT; CDR3 protein: CATRTRAVTEAFF
D gene: -; V gene: TRBV5-4; clone size: once; J gene: TRBJ1-1; CDR3 DNA: TGTGCCAGCAGCTTGGGCCTTATGAACACTGAAGCTTTCTTT; CDR3 protein: CASSLGLMNTEAFF
D gene: -; V gene: TRBV21-1; clone size: -; J gene: TRBJ1-6; CDR3 DNA: TGTGCCAGCAGCAAAAACGAGGACGGAATCTCACCCCTCCACTTT; CDR3 protein: CASSKNEDGISPLHF
D gene: -; V gene: TRBV25-1; clone size: -; J gene: TRBJ1-5; CDR3 DNA: TGTGCCAGCAGTGAATTGTACGGAGACAATCAGCCCCAGCATTTT; CDR3 protein: CASSELYGDNQPQHF
D gene: -; V gene: TRBV29-1; clone size: -; J gene: TRBJ1-2; CDR3 DNA: TGCAGCGCGGAGGGAGGGGGGAACTATGGCTACACCTTC; CDR3 protein: CSAEGGGNYGYTF
D gene: TRBD1; V gene: TRBV27; clone size: once; J gene: TRBJ1-2; CDR3 DNA: TGTGCCAGCAGTTCCCGGACAGGCAGCTACACCTTC; CDR3 protein: CASSSRTGSYTF
D gene: TRBD1; V gene: TRBV20-1; clone size: few; J gene: TRBJ2-7; CDR3 DNA: TGCAGTGCTAGAGAAGGACAGGGGGGCTACGAGCAGTACTTC; CDR3 protein: CSAREGQGGYEQYF
D gene: TRBD1; V gene: TRBV4-3; clone size: medium-sized; J gene: TRBJ1-1; CDR3 DNA: TGCGCCAGCAGCCAAGATTGGGCAGGGGGGAACACTGAAGCTTTCTTT; CDR3 protein: CASSQDWAGGNTEAFF
D gene: -; V gene: TRBV28; clone size: -; J gene: TRBJ1-1; CDR3 DNA: TGTGCCAGCAGTGCGGGATACACTGAAGCTTTCTTT; CDR3 protein: CASSAGYTEAFF
D gene: -; V gene: TRBV7-3; clone size: few; J gene: TRBJ2-3; CDR3 DNA: TGTGCCAGCAGCTTAAATGCGGGGGCCACAGATACGCAGTATTTT; CDR3 protein: CASSLNAGATDTQYF
D gene: -; V gene: TRBV20-1; clone size: few; J gene: TRBJ2-1; CDR3 DNA: TGCAGTGGGGGAAGGGACGGGAGCTCCTACAATGAGCAGTTCTTC; CDR3 protein: CSGGRDGSSYNEQFF
D gene: -; V gene: TRBV2; clone size: -; J gene: TRBJ1-5; CDR3 DNA: TGTGCCAGCAGTGGAAGGGCTCAGCCCCAGCATTTT; CDR3 protein: CASSGRAQPQHF
D gene: -; V gene: TRBV19; clone size: -; J gene: TRBJ1-1; CDR3 DNA: TGTGCCAGTAGTATTTTTAGTGGGGCGGACACTGAAGCTTTCTTT; CDR3 protein: CASSIFSGADTEAFF
D gene: TRBD1; V gene: TRBV20-1; clone size: -; J gene: TRBJ1-1; CDR3 DNA: TGCAGTGCGAGGACAGGGGGCTCGGGGACTGAAGCTTTCTTT; CDR3 protein: CSARTGGSGTEAFF
D gene: -; V gene: TRBV20-1; clone size: -; J gene: TRBJ2-3; CDR3 DNA: TGCAGTGCCACGCCCCGGGACGGGACAAAGGAAGATACGCAGTATTTT; CDR3 protein: CSATPRDGTKEDTQYF
D gene: TRBD1; V gene: TRBV6-1; clone size: -; J gene: TRBJ2-5; CDR3 DNA: TGTGCCAGCAGTGAACAAGGGGACAGGGTTGAGACCCAGTACTTC; CDR3 protein: CASSEQGDRVETQYF
D gene: -; V gene: TRBV6-1; clone size: -; J gene: TRBJ2-3; CDR3 DNA: TGTGCCAGCAGTCCTCTAGGCACAGATACGCAGTATTTT; CDR3 protein: CASSPLGTDTQYF
D gene: TRBD2; V gene: TRBV20-1; clone size: few; J gene: TRBJ2-4; CDR3 DNA: TGCAGTGCAAGGACTAGCGGGAGACTAGCCAAAAACATTCAGTACTTC; CDR3 protein: CSARTSGRLAKNIQYF
D gene: -; V gene: TRBV10-3; clone size: -; J gene: TRBJ1-4; CDR3 DNA: TGTGCCATCAGTGAGGCAGGAAGGGAAAAACTGTTTTTT; CDR3 protein: CAISEAGREKLFF
D gene: -; V gene: TRBV6-4; clone size: once; J gene: TRBJ2-3; CDR3 DNA: TGTGCCAGCAGTGAGAGTTTGGGAGGAGCAGATACGCAGTATTTT; CDR3 protein: CASSESLGGADTQYF
D gene: -; V gene: TRBV28; clone size: -; J gene: TRBJ1-5; CDR3 DNA: TGTGCCAGCAGCCTAAGACGGACAAGTTCCGTACAGCCCCAGCATTTT; CDR3 protein: CASSLRRTSSVQPQHF
D gene: -; V gene: TRBV20-1; clone size: few; J gene: TRBJ2-2; CDR3 DNA: TGCAGTGCTAGGGCAACCAACCGGGACTCACACACCGGGGAGCTGTTTTTT; CDR3 protein: CSARATNRDSHTGELFF
D gene: -; V gene: TRBV6-1; clone size: -; J gene: TRBJ1-6; CDR3 DNA: TGTGCCAGCAGTGACAGCTATAATTCACCCCTCCACTTT; CDR3 protein: CASSDSYNSPLHF
D gene: -; V gene: TRBV28; clone size: -; J gene: TRBJ2-1; CDR3 DNA: TGTGCCAGCAGTCGCTCTCCCTTTCGAAATGAGCAGTTCTTC; CDR3 protein: CASSRSPFRNEQFF
D gene: TRBD1; V gene: TRBV5-8; clone size: -; J gene: TRBJ2-7; CDR3 DNA: TGTGCCAGCAGCTTGGAAGGACAGGGGGGTTCCTACGAGCAGTACTTC; CDR3 protein: CASSLEGQGGSYEQYF
D gene: TRBD2; V gene: TRBV9; clone size: -; J gene: TRBJ2-1; CDR3 DNA: TGTGCCAGCAGCGTGGGACTAGCGGGAGGCAGGGACAATGAGCAGTTCTTC; CDR3 protein: CASSVGLAGGRDNEQFF
D gene: TRBD2; V gene: TRBV20-1; clone size: -; J gene: TRBJ2-1; CDR3 DNA: TGCAGTGCTAGGATGAGCGGGAGGGAAAATGAGCAGTTCTTC; CDR3 protein: CSARMSGRENEQFF
D gene: -; V gene: TRBV6-2/TRBV6-3; clone size: -; J gene: TRBJ1-2; CDR3 DNA: TGTGCCAGCGGAACATATGGCTACACCTTC; CDR3 protein: CASGTYGYTF
D gene: -; V gene: TRBV2; clone size: -; J gene: TRBJ2-5; CDR3 DNA: TGTGCCAGCGGGACGCAAGAGACCCAGTACTTC; CDR3 protein: CASGTQETQYF
D gene: TRBD2; V gene: TRBV7-2; clone size: -; J gene: TRBJ2-7; CDR3 DNA: TGTGCCAGCAGCCCAGCCGGGACTAGCGAGAACTACGAGCAGTACTTC; CDR3 protein: CASSPAGTSENYEQYF
D gene: -; V gene: TRBV15; clone size: -; J gene: TRBJ2-4; CDR3 DNA: TGTGCCACCAGCAGAGAAGAAATTGTCTCCCTAGCCAAAAACATTCAGTACTTC; CDR3 protein: CATSREEIVSLAKNIQYF
D gene: -; V gene: TRBV20-1; clone size: few; J gene: TRBJ1-5; CDR3 DNA: TGCAGTGCTAGAGATACAGGAAATCAGCCCCAGCATTTT; CDR3 protein: CSARDTGNQPQHF
D gene: -; V gene: TRBV20-1; clone size: few; J gene: TRBJ2-3; CDR3 DNA: TGCAGTGCCAAGGTTGGAGGGGAGACAGATACGCAGTATTTT; CDR3 protein: CSAKVGGETDTQYF
D gene: -; V gene: TRBV20-1; clone size: few; J gene: TRBJ1-5; CDR3 DNA: TGCAGTGCTAGCGACAGGACGGTCGGCAATCAGCCCCAGCATTTT; CDR3 protein: CSASDRTVGNQPQHF
D gene: -; V gene: TRBV24-1; clone size: -; J gene: TRBJ2-2; CDR3 DNA: TGTGCCACCAGTGATTTGAAGGTATTGAACACCGGGGAGCTGTTTTTT; CDR3 protein: CATSDLKVLNTGELFF
D gene: -; V gene: TRBV19; clone size: few; J gene: TRBJ2-4; CDR3 DNA: TGTGCCAGTAGTACAGCAGGGATGTACATTCAGTACTTC; CDR3 protein: CASSTAGMYIQYF